These T cell receptor beta chains were read from a single sample in a study of T-cell memory formation after mild COVID-19. Each CDR3 protein gets one entry after TCRdb re-called the 5' RACE reads with MiXCR. The table shows under 450,000 distinct CDR3 sequences, with under 25% occurring only once. Sequencing used PBMCs or a T cell subset sorted from them (not recorded which). The receptors come from an adult woman who had mild COVID-19 (a few samples of this study predate the infection). Cell type and time point are not known. Each CDR3 is given with its conserved first and last residue. D genes are given only for firm matches. Clone sizes are given selectively: once, few, many, or a class where the clone is expanded.

clone size	J gene	D gene	V gene	CDR3 protein	CDR3 DNA
NA	TRBJ2-2	TRBD2	TRBV7-3	CASSALAGSGELFF	TGTGCCAGCAGCGCCCTAGCGGGGAGCGGGGAGCTGTTTTTT
few	TRBJ2-2	TRBD2	TRBV3-1	CASSQDALAGGFLANTGELFF	TGTGCCAGCAGCCAAGATGCCCTAGCGGGAGGATTTCTGGCGAACACCGGGGAGCTGTTTTTT
few	TRBJ2-6	NA	TRBV27	CASKGDQATGANVLTF	TGTGCCAGCAAAGGCGATCAGGCGACGGGGGCCAACGTCCTGACTTTC
NA	TRBJ1-1	NA	TRBV7-2	CASSLYRANTEAFF	TGTGCCAGCAGCTTGTACAGGGCGAACACTGAAGCTTTCTTT
NA	TRBJ2-1	TRBD2	TRBV20-1	CSASPLADTSYNEQFF	TGCAGTGCTAGCCCACTAGCGGACACCTCCTACAATGAGCAGTTCTTC
few	TRBJ2-7	TRBD2	TRBV7-2	CASSFLPGTGGLAGANEQYF	TGTGCCAGCAGCTTTTTGCCCGGGACAGGTGGACTAGCGGGAGCGAACGAGCAGTACTTC
few	TRBJ1-5	NA	TRBV9	CASSVDGNNQPQHF	TGTGCCAGCAGCGTAGACGGTAACAATCAGCCCCAGCATTTT
few	TRBJ2-7	TRBD2	TRBV12-3/TRBV12-4	CASSRGTSGAEYF	TGTGCCAGCAGCCGAGGGACTAGCGGAGCCGAGTACTTC
NA	TRBJ2-2	TRBD2	TRBV24-1	CATSDHRLARTGELFF	TGTGCCACCAGTGACCACAGACTAGCTAGGACCGGGGAGCTGTTTTTT
NA	TRBJ2-1	NA	TRBV10-3	CAISDRSRSSYNEQFF	TGTGCCATCAGTGACCGTAGCCGGAGCTCCTACAATGAGCAGTTCTTC
many	TRBJ1-6	NA	TRBV11-2	CASSSRPAQGYNSPLHF	TGTGCCAGCAGCTCCCGCCCCGCTCAGGGATATAATTCACCCCTCCACTTT
few	TRBJ1-5	NA	TRBV12-3/TRBV12-4	CASSLGTGKSNQPQHF	TGTGCCAGCAGCCTCGGCACAGGGAAAAGCAATCAGCCCCAGCATTTT
NA	TRBJ2-7	TRBD1	TRBV5-4	CASSATGTGGSYEQYF	TGTGCCAGCAGCGCAACCGGGACAGGGGGCTCCTACGAGCAGTACTTC
NA	TRBJ2-7	TRBD2	TRBV5-1	CASSLDTGTSAYEQYF	TGCGCCAGCAGCTTGGATACCGGGACTAGCGCCTACGAGCAGTACTTC
NA	TRBJ2-5	TRBD2	TRBV7-9	CASSSTRLATAAQYF	TGTGCCAGCAGCTCGACCCGACTAGCGACAGCGGCCCAGTACTTC
few	TRBJ2-3	NA	TRBV4-1	CASSQESERGPSRADTQYF	TGCGCCAGCAGCCAAGAGTCAGAGAGGGGTCCCTCGAGGGCAGATACGCAGTATTTT
few	TRBJ2-2	NA	TRBV14	CASSLPRGAALNTGELFF	TGTGCCAGCAGCCTCCCAAGGGGAGCGGCTCTGAACACCGGGGAGCTGTTTTTT
NA	TRBJ1-1	NA	TRBV20-1	CSARVRVRAMNTEAFF	TGCAGTGCTAGAGTACGGGTCAGAGCCATGAACACTGAAGCTTTCTTT
NA	TRBJ2-3	NA	TRBV11-3	CASSSLAAQEAQYF	TGTGCCAGCAGCTCCCTAGCCGCACAGGAAGCGCAGTATTTT
few	TRBJ2-1	NA	TRBV11-2	CASSPVGGNSYNEQFF	TGTGCCAGCAGCCCAGTGGGGGGTAATTCCTACAATGAGCAGTTCTTC
few	TRBJ2-5	NA	TRBV6-5	CASSYSTPSGETQYF	TGTGCCAGCAGTTACTCGACCCCCAGCGGGGAGACCCAGTACTTC
few	TRBJ1-1	TRBD1	TRBV5-1	CASSRGQGPTEAFF	TGCGCCAGCAGCCGGGGACAGGGGCCGACTGAAGCTTTCTTT
NA	TRBJ2-7	NA	TRBV5-6	CASSPEIGRSYEQHF	TGTGCCAGCAGCCCGGAAATAGGGCGCTCCTACGAGCAGCACTTC
few	TRBJ1-1	NA	TRBV30	CAWSHGRNTEAFF	TGTGCCTGGAGTCATGGCCGGAACACTGAAGCTTTCTTT
few	TRBJ2-1	NA	TRBV10-3	CASSRGTDLSYNEQFF	TGTGCCTCCAGCCGGGGGACCGACCTCTCCTACAATGAGCAGTTCTTC
few	TRBJ2-1	TRBD1	TRBV19	CASSFRTGATYNEQFF	TGTGCCAGTAGTTTCCGGACAGGGGCAACCTACAATGAGCAGTTCTTC
NA	TRBJ2-1	NA	TRBV20-1	CSARGGRSYNEQFF	TGCAGTGCTAGAGGCGGCCGATCCTACAATGAGCAGTTCTTC
NA	TRBJ2-3	NA	TRBV30	CASLRASNTDTQYF	TGTGCCTCCTTGAGGGCTAGCAACACAGATACGCAGTATTTT
few	TRBJ2-1	TRBD2	TRBV7-2	CASSYTQGLASGEQFF	TGTGCCAGCAGCTACACCCAGGGACTAGCAAGTGGTGAGCAGTTCTTC
NA	TRBJ2-1	NA	TRBV6-4	CASSDRPRDEQFF	TGTGCCAGCAGTGACCGCCCCCGGGATGAGCAGTTCTTC
NA	TRBJ1-2	NA	TRBV27	CASGVDYGYTF	TGTGCCAGCGGGGTCGACTATGGCTACACCTTC
many	TRBJ2-2	NA	TRBV27	CASSLNGGELFF	TGTGCCAGCAGTTTAAATGGCGGGGAGCTGTTTTTT